One and the same sample provided the 26 T cell receptor beta chains below, sequenced in a study of shared T cell receptors in the human thymus. Method: immunoSEQ multiplex PCR; TCRdb's copy keeps in-frame clones and lacks some. The sample holds hundreds of thousands of clones, 95% seen once. Specimen: thymocytes. The receptors derive from a human donor.

This chain joins TRBV4-1 and TRBJ1-1; unclear D gene. This CDR3 region has 15 residues. Trimming took off 0 bases at V and 4 bases at J, with 12 bases between the two ends. Per the germline V gene, CDR1 is MGHRA and CDR2 is YSYEKL. CDR3 nucleotide sequence: TGCGCCAGCAGCCAAGATACGAGCCCGTTCACTGAAGCTTTCTTT. Translation gives CASSQDTSPFTEAFF.

V gene TRBV7-8 combines with J gene TRBJ1-2, with a possible D match to TRBD1 (5 bases). CDR1 is SGHVS, CDR2 FQNEAQ, per germline. CDR3 length equals 14 residues. V was trimmed by 1 base and J by 5 bases, leaving 11 bases between them. CDR3 nucleotide sequence: TGTGCCAGCAGCTTAGAAGGGAAGGGGTATGGCTACACCTTC. Its protein is CASSLEGKGYGYTF.

The chain recombines TRBV27 with TRBJ1-1, with 7 nucleotides matching TRBD1. This CDR3 contains 14 residues. The germline CDR1 and CDR2 sequences are MNHEY and SMNVEV (reference sequence). J gave up 6 bases and V 3 bases, and 7 bases lay outside the gene matches. The CDR3 is CASSFRGRGSEAFF. CDR3 bases: TGTGCCAGCAGTTTTAGGGGGCGCGGGTCTGAAGCTTTCTTT.

This clone was detected only once. This chain links TRBV5-1 with TRBJ2-2; D remains ambiguous. Trimming removed 2 bases from V and 2 bases from J, with 7 bases in between. Germline assignment: CDR1 SGHRS and CDR2 YFSETQ. This CDR3 has 14 amino acids. This chain's CDR3 is CASSFAANTGELFF. CDR3 in DNA: TGCGCCAGCAGCTTTGCGGCCAACACCGGGGAGCTGTTTTTT.

The chain combines TRBV15 with TRBJ2-7; 7 bases match TRBD2. The trim removed 2 bases at V and 10 bases at J, leaving 20 bases unmatched. This CDR3 is 17 amino acids long. Germline values: CDR1 LNHNV, CDR2 YYDKDF (reference sequence). The CDR3 sequence: CATSRIPGLVKFNGQYF. CDR3 coding DNA: TGTGCCACCAGCAGAATTCCTGGACTAGTTAAGTTCAACGGACAGTACTTC.

This chain uses TRBV27 with TRBJ1-4; a weak D match, TRBD1 (6 bases). CDR1 is MNHEY, CDR2 SMNVEV, per germline (reference sequence). CDR3 size: 15 residues. V dropped 6 bases and J dropped 2 bases, with 13 bases sitting between them. CDR3 in DNA: TGTGCCAGCAGATCTACAGGGTGGACTAATGAAAAACTGTTTTTT. As protein: CASRSTGWTNEKLFF.

The gene calls are TRBV19 and TRBJ1-2; 8 bases match TRBD1. Trimming took 3 bases from V and 3 from J; bases not matched to a gene: 21. The CDR3 spans 20 residues. CDR1 and CDR2 (germline): LNHDA, SQIVND (reference sequence). This CDR3 is CASSMSRPADRGWSYYGYTF. The CDR3 nucleotides are TGTGCCAGTAGTATGAGCCGCCCGGCCGACAGGGGTTGGTCTTACTATGGCTACACCTTC.

CDR3 bases: TGTGCCAGCAGCGTATTAGCGGGAGGGCCCTACGAGCAGTACTTC. Its translation is CASSVLAGGPYEQYF. This sequence joins TRBV9 and TRBJ2-7, with 11 bases that match TRBD2. CDR1 and CDR2 from the germline V gene are SGDLS and YYNGEE. The CDR3 loop spans 15 amino acids. The V gene end was trimmed by 1 base and the J gene end by 2 bases; junction bases not matched to a gene: 2.

V is TRBV10-3 and J is TRBJ2-7, with 10 bases fitting TRBD2. V lost 1 base and J lost 7; bases outside the gene matches: 13. The CDR3 loop spans 17 amino acids. The germline gives CDR1 ENHRY, CDR2 SYGVKD. The CDR3 bases are TGTGCCATCAGTGAGTTTAAAAGCGGGAGGGCGACCGCGGAGCAGTACTTC. Amino acid sequence: CAISEFKSGRATAEQYF.

In its sample, this clone was seen once. The chain joins TRBV7-2 to TRBJ2-5, with D possibly TRBD2 on 5 matching bases. V lost 7 bases and J lost 7, with 10 bases in between. CDR1 is SGHTA and CDR2 is FQGNSA in the germline V gene. This CDR3 has 11 amino acids. CDR3 amino acids: CASTNRGTQYF. The CDR3 DNA follows: TGTGCCAGCACCAATCGGGGGACCCAGTACTTC. The full variable domain, rest sourced from reference TRBV7-2 and TRBJ2-5, is GAGVSQSPSNKVTEKGKDVELRCDPISGHTALYWYRQSLGQGLEFLIYFQGNSAPDKSGLPSDRFSAERTGGSVSTLTIQRTQQEDSAVYLCASTNRGTQYFGPGTRLLVL.

The J gene is TRBJ1-2, the V gene TRBV27, with TRBD1 matching 7 bases. The germline V gene has CDR1 MNHEY and CDR2 SMNVEV (reference sequence). The CDR3 sequence is 17 residues long. J gave up 3 bases and V 2 bases, and 12 bases lay outside the gene matches. The CDR3 DNA follows: TGTGCCAGCAGTTTACGAAGGTATAGGACAGGCCACTATGGCTACACCTTC. Encoded protein: CASSLRRYRTGHYGYTF.

The chain is built from TRBV28 and TRBJ2-3, with 9 bases matching TRBD2. Trimming took 10 bases from V and 7 from J; bases not matched to a gene: 9. This CDR3 region has 13 residues. Germline CDR1 and CDR2: MDHEN and SYDVKM. The DNA for the CDR3 is TGTGCCACTAGGGCGGGAGGGGTAAATACGCAGTATTTT. Translation gives CATRAGGVNTQYF.

The genes are TRBV13 and TRBJ1-3; 9 bases line up with TRBD1. The V gene end was trimmed by 5 bases and the J gene end by 2 bases; junction bases not matched to a gene: 7. The CDR3 has 16 residues. The germline V gene has CDR1 PRHDT and CDR2 FYEKMQ (reference sequence). CDR3 DNA sequence: TGTGCCAGCAGCCTACGGACAGGGGTCGCTGGAAACACCATATATTTT. Its translation: CASSLRTGVAGNTIYF. Together with reference TRBV13 and TRBJ1-3, the CDR3 gives the full variable domain: AAGVIQSPRHLIKEKRETATLKCYPIPRHDTVYWYQQGPGQDPQFLISFYEKMQSDKGSIPDRFSAQQFSDYHSELNMSSLELGDSALYFCASSLRTGVAGNTIYFGEGSWLTVV.

Details on this clone: The germline gene is not matched at one end of the junction; a read error may be the cause. This chain links TRBV6-5 with TRBJ2-2, with D unclear. The CDR3 consists of 11 residues. CDR1 and CDR2 (germline): MNHEY, SVGAGI. CDR3 coding DNA: TGTGCCTGCAGACTCAGCGGGGAGCTGTTTTTT. It encodes CACRLSGELFF.

The chain employs TRBV20-1 and TRBJ2-7; the D gene is possibly TRBD1 (5 bases). The CDR3 covers 11 residues. Trimming left V 6 bases short and J 9 bases short, with 15 bases between. Germline V gene lookup returns CDR1 DFQATT and CDR2 SNEGSKA (reference sequence). The CDR3 protein is CSAPKTVRQYF. The CDR3 DNA follows: TGCAGTGCGCCCAAGACAGTACGGCAGTACTTC.

The rearrangement uses TRBV7-9 and TRBJ1-1, with TRBD1 matching over 12 bases. V lost 4 bases to trimming and J lost 4 bases; unmatched junction nucleotides: 16. The CDR3 length is 19 residues. CDR1 is SEHNR and CDR2 is FQNEAQ in the germline V gene (reference sequence). For the CDR3, the DNA is TGTGCCAGCAGCTCAACGCTGCCGGGACAGGGGGCGGAAGGCACTGAAGCTTTCTTT. Amino acids: CASSSTLPGQGAEGTEAFF.

This chain joins TRBV28 and TRBJ2-1, with 9 bases matching TRBD2. The CDR3 totals 15 residues. The V segment lost 5 bases and the J segment 5 bases; nucleotides outside the gene matches: 7. CDR1 MDHEN and CDR2 SYDVKM come from the germline V gene. The CDR3 DNA follows: TGTGCCAGCAGTCGGTATCGCGGGAGGGACAATGAGCAGTTCTTC. Its translation is CASSRYRGRDNEQFF.

This sequence joins TRBV13 and TRBJ2-7, with TRBD2 matching over 13 bases. Germline values: CDR1 PRHDT, CDR2 FYEKMQ (reference sequence). This CDR3 contains 17 residues. Unmatched junction bases numbered 7, after V lost 5 bases and J lost 0 bases. The DNA for the CDR3 is TGTGCCAGCAGCATAATGGGACTAGCGGGAAACTCCTACGAGCAGTACTTC. This gives the protein CASSIMGLAGNSYEQYF.

The rearrangement uses TRBV19 and TRBJ2-3; maybe TRBD2 (6 bases). Trimming shortened V by 6 bases and J by 2 bases, and 12 bases separated the two germline ends. Germline CDR1 LNHDA, CDR2 SQIVND (reference sequence). The CDR3 has 14 amino acids. CDR3 residues: CASREGSSTDTQYF. CDR3 DNA sequence: TGTGCCAGTAGGGAGGGGTCTTCCACAGATACGCAGTATTTT.

The chain carries TRBV5-1 and TRBJ2-1, with TRBD2 matching over 13 bases. The CDR3 runs 18 residues. The germline V gene encodes CDR1 SGHRS and CDR2 YFSETQ. After removal of 2 bases from V and 14 bases from J, the junction contained 19 bases not matched to a gene. The chain's CDR3 is CASSLPGTSGTSSQGEFF. CDR3 DNA sequence: TGCGCCAGCAGCTTACCCGGGACTAGCGGGACGTCCTCCCAGGGGGAGTTCTTC.

The CDR3 is CASRLRGGRSYEQYF. As DNA, the CDR3 is TGTGCCAGCAGGCTAAGGGGCGGGAGAAGCTACGAGCAGTACTTC. V is TRBV6-4 and J is TRBJ2-7; 7 bases are shared with TRBD2. V was clipped by 6 bases and J by 3 bases; unmatched bases: 11. Germline V gene data show CDR1 as MRHNA and CDR2 as SNTAGT. There are 15 residues in the CDR3.

This chain uses TRBV4-3 with TRBJ1-1; D is undetermined. CDR3 size: 15 residues. Germline CDR1 and CDR2: LGHNA and YSLEER. The V gene lost 0 bases and the J gene lost 5 bases, with 13 bases spanning the gap. The chain's CDR3 is CASSQEILRETEAFF. CDR3 in DNA: TGCGCCAGCAGCCAAGAGATCCTTAGGGAAACTGAAGCTTTCTTT.

This rearrangement joins TRBV28 to TRBJ2-5; the D is unclear. V gave up 7 bases and J gave up 4 bases, with 13 bases separating them. Germline-derived CDR1 and CDR2 are MDHEN and SYDVKM. The CDR3 contains 13 residues. The CDR3 loop is CASISTSAETQYF. CDR3 nucleotides: TGTGCCAGCATCTCCACGAGTGCAGAGACCCAGTACTTC.

The chain has TRBV29-1 and TRBJ2-6; 11 nucleotides agree with TRBD1. The J segment lost 1 base and the V segment lost 5 bases, leaving 4 bases of the junction unmatched. The CDR3 has 16 amino acids. In germline, CDR1 is SQVTM, CDR2 ANQGSEA. CDR3 loop: CSVYGQGASGANVLTF. CDR3 coding DNA: TGCAGCGTTTACGGACAGGGGGCGTCTGGGGCCAACGTCCTGACTTTC.

This clone was seen only once. The chain employs TRBV14 and TRBJ2-3, with 10 nucleotides matching TRBD2. The CDR3 spans 20 residues. V was pared by 2 bases and J by 2 bases, with 16 bases of the junction left unmatched. Germline assignment: CDR1 SGHDN and CDR2 FVKESK. The CDR3 DNA is TGTGCCAGCAGCCAAAACCCATACTGTAGCGGGAGGACCTACACAGATACGCAGTATTTT. Its translation: CASSQNPYCSGRTYTDTQYF.

This clone came up once. This chain joins TRBV11-2 and TRBJ2-7, with TRBD2 as a possible D gene (7 bases). The CDR3 sequence is 15 residues long. Germline CDR1 SGHAT, CDR2 FQNNGV. Trimming removed 0 bases at V and 3 bases at J, with 12 bases between. The CDR3 region is CASSLEPRGGYEQYF. For the CDR3, the DNA is TGTGCCAGCAGCTTAGAACCAAGGGGGGGCTACGAGCAGTACTTC.